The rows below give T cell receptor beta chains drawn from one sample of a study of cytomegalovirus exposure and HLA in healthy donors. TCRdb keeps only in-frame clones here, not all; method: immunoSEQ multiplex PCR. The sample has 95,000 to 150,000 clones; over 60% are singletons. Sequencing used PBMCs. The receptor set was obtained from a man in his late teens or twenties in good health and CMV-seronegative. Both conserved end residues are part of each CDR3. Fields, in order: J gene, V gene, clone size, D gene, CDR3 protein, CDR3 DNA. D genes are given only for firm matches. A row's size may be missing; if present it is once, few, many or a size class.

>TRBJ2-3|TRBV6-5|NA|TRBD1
CASSSGTGHTDTQYF
TGTGCCAGCAGTTCCGGGACAGGGCACACAGATACGCAGTATTTT
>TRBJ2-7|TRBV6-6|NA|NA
CATRLGASSYEQYF
TGTGCTACCAGGTTAGGGGCGAGCTCCTACGAGCAGTACTTC
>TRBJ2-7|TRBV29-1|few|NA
CSAGGPSWEQYF
TGCAGCGCCGGGGGGCCTTCTTGGGAGCAGTACTTC
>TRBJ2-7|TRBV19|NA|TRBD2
CASTPGGGSAGTYEQYF
TGTGCCAGTACTCCCGGGGGGGGCTCCGCAGGAACCTACGAGCAGTACTTC
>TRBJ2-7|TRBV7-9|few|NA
CASSPSLTREQYF
TGTGCCAGCAGCCCCTCCCTTACACGCGAGCAGTACTTC
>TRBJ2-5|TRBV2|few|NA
CASSYRNRETQYF
TGTGCCAGCAGTTATAGAAACCGAGAGACCCAGTACTTC
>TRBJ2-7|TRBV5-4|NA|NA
CASSFEAGLYEQYF
TGTGCCAGCAGCTTTGAGGCGGGACTCTACGAGCAGTACTTC
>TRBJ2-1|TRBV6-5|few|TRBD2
CASSYLPSGGNNEQFF
TGTGCCAGCAGTTACCTGCCTAGCGGGGGAAACAATGAGCAGTTCTTC
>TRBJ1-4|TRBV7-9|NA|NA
CASSRQEWEKLFF
TGTGCCAGCAGCAGACAGGAGTGGGAAAAACTGTTTTTT
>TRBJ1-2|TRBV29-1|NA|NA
CSVSENYGYTF
TGCAGCGTTTCCGAGAACTATGGCTACACCTTC
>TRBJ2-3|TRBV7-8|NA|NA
CASSPLLVGMQYF
TGTGCCAGCAGCCCCCTACTAGTGGGGATGCAGTATTTT
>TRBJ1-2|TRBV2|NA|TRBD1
CASLQGGVGGYTF
TGTGCCAGCTTGCAGGGGGGTGTTGGTGGCTACACCTTC
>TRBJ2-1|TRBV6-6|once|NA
CASRYPFLSNEQFF
TGTGCCAGCAGGTACCCCTTCTTGTCCAATGAGCAGTTCTTC
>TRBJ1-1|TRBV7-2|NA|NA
CASSLSGAPNTEAFF
TGTGCCAGCAGCCTTTCAGGGGCCCCGAACACTGAAGCTTTCTTT
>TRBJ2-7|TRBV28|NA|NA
CASSSGAKQYF
TGTGCCAGCAGTTCCGGTGCAAAGCAGTACTTC
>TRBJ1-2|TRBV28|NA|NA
CASRQQGFGYTF
TGTGCCAGCCGACAACAGGGATTTGGCTACACCTTC
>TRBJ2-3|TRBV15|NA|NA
CATSTKRGGYTQYF
TGTGCCACCAGCACGAAGAGGGGGGGGTATACGCAGTATTTT
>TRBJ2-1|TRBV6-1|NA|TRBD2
CASSAAGGRYEQFF
TGTGCCAGCAGTGCTGCGGGAGGGCGCTATGAGCAGTTCTTC
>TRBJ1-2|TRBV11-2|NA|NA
CASSSAENYGYTF
TGTGCCAGCAGCTCCGCGGAGAACTATGGCTACACCTTC
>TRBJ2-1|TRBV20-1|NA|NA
CSAKGNEQFF
TGCAGTGCTAAGGGGAATGAGCAGTTCTTC
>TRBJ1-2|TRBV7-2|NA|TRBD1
CASSLTRLGLQGASGYTF
TGTGCCAGCAGCTTAACGCGGTTGGGGCTGCAGGGGGCGAGTGGCTACACCTTC
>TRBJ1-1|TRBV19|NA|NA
CASSNGRAESNTEAFF
TGTGCCAGTAGTAATGGCAGGGCGGAATCGAACACTGAAGCTTTCTTT
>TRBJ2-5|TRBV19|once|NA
CASSIAAGPQETQYF
TGTGCCAGTAGTATAGCGGCGGGGCCCCAAGAGACCCAGTACTTC
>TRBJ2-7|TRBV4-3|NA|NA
CASSQVDRGYEQYF
TGCGCCAGCAGCCAAGTGGATCGGGGCTACGAGCAGTACTTC
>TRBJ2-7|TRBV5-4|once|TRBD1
CASSFVGQGLSYEQYF
TGTGCCAGCAGCTTCGTAGGACAGGGCCTCTCCTACGAGCAGTACTTC
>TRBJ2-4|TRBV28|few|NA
CASSFPPHQTRAKNIQYF
TGTGCCAGCAGTTTCCCCCCACACCAGACTAGAGCCAAAAACATTCAGTACTTC
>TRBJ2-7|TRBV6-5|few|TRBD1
CASSYGTGAYEQYF
TGTGCCAGCAGTTACGGGACAGGGGCCTACGAGCAGTACTTC
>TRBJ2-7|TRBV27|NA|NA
CASSLIGRGLYEQYF
TGTGCCAGCAGTTTAATTGGGCGGGGATTATACGAGCAGTACTTC
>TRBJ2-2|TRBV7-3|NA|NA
CASSPGMRPGELFF
TGTGCCAGCAGCCCCGGGATGCGCCCCGGGGAGCTGTTTTTT
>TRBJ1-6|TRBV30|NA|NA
CAWRLPIWESPLHF
TGTGCCTGGAGGCTACCAATCTGGGAGTCACCCCTCCACTTT
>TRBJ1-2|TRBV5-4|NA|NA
CASISAGYGYTF
TGTGCCAGCATCTCTGCGGGGTATGGCTACACCTTC
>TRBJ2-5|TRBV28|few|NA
CASSFFIDRQETQYF
TGTGCCAGCAGTTTTTTCATTGACAGACAAGAGACCCAGTACTTC
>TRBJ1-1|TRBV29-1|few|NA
CSVARGTEAFF
TGCAGCGTTGCCAGGGGCACTGAAGCTTTCTTT
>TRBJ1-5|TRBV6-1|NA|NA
CASSDIRGDQPQHF
TGTGCCAGCAGTGACATCAGGGGTGACCAGCCCCAGCATTTT
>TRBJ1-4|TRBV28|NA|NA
CASKPAGIATNEKLFF
TGTGCCAGCAAGCCCGCAGGGATTGCAACTAATGAAAAACTGTTTTTT
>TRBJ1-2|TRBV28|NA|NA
CASGLFSYTF
TGTGCCAGCGGGCTATTCAGCTACACCTTC
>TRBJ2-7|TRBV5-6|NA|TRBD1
CASSGTGTYEQYF
TGTGCCAGCAGCGGGACAGGGACCTACGAGCAGTACTTC
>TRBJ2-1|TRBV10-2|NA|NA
CASMETIRERYNEQFF
TGCGCCAGCATGGAAACTATCCGGGAGCGGTACAATGAGCAGTTCTTC
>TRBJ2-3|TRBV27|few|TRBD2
CASSYFSGGGGDTQYF
TGTGCCAGCAGTTACTTCTCGGGAGGCGGGGGAGATACGCAGTATTTT
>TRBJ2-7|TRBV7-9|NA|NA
CASSLGEGHSYEQYF
TGTGCCAGCAGCTTAGGTGAGGGCCACTCCTACGAGCAGTACTTC
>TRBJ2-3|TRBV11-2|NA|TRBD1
CASSADRGSTDTQYF
TGTGCCAGCAGCGCAGACAGGGGTAGCACAGATACGCAGTATTTT
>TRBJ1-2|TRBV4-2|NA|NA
CASSQVIEGYGYPF
TGTGCCAGCAGCCAAGTTATAGAGGGCTATGGCTACCCCTTC
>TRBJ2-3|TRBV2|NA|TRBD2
CASRPSRAGGPADTQYF
TGTGCCAGCAGGCCCTCCCGGGCGGGGGGGCCCGCAGATACGCAGTATTTT
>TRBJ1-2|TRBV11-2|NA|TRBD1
CASSFIPGQGTYGYTF
TGTGCCAGCAGCTTCATACCGGGACAGGGGACCTATGGCTACACCTTC
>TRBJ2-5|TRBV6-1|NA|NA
CASRTQGSGETQYF
TGTGCCAGCAGGACTCAGGGCTCGGGCGAGACCCAGTACTTC
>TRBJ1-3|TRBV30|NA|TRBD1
CAWSVRGQGRTLGNTIYF
TGTGCCTGGAGTGTAAGGGGACAGGGGAGGACTTTAGGAAACACCATATATTTT
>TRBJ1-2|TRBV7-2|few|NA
CASSPLTGWGYTF
TGTGCCAGCAGCCCCCTAACCGGGTGGGGCTACACCTTC
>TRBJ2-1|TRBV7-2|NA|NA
CASSLEADSKQFF
TGTGCCAGCAGCTTAGAAGCGGACAGTAAGCAGTTCTTC
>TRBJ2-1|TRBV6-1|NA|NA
CASRGQSSYNEQFF
TGTGCCAGCAGGGGACAAAGCTCCTACAATGAGCAGTTCTTC
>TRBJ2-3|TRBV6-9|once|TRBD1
CASSYTEGQEYTDTQYF
TGTGCCAGCAGTTATACCGAGGGACAGGAATACACAGATACGCAGTATTTT
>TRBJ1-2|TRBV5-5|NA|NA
CASSLVYSMGYTF
TGTGCCAGCAGCTTGGTGTACAGCATGGGCTACACCTTC
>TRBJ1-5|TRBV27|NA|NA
CASSRTNQPQHF
TGTGCCAGCAGCCGCACTAATCAGCCCCAGCATTTT
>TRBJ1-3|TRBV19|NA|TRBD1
CASSINRGSSGNTIYF
TGTGCCAGTAGTATAAACAGGGGATCCTCTGGAAACACCATATATTTT
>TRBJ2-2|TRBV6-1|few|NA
CASRLEGDTGELFF
TGTGCCAGCAGATTAGAAGGGGACACCGGGGAGCTGTTTTTT